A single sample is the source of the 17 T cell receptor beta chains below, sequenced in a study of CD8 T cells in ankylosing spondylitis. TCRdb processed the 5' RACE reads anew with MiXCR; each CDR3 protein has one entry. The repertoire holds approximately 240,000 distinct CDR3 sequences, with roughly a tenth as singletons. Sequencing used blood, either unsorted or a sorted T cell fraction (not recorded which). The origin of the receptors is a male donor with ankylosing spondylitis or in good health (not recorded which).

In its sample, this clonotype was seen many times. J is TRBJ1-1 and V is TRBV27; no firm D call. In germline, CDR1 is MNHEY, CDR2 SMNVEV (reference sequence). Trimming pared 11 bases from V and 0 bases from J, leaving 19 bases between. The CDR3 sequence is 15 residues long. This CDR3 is CAVGDWDGMNTEAFF. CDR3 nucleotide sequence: TGTGCCGTCGGGGATTGGGATGGAATGAACACTGAAGCTTTCTTT.

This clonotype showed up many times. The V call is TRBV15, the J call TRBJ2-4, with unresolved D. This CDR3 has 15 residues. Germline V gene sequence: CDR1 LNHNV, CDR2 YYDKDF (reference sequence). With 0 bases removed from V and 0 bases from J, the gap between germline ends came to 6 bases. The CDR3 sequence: CATSRDYVAKNIQYF. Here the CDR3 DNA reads TGTGCCACCAGCAGAGATTACGTAGCCAAAAACATTCAGTACTTC.

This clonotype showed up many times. CDR3 coding DNA: TGCGCCAGCAGCCAAGACGCCACTAGCGGGGGGGCCCTGGCCAAAAACATTCAGTACTTC. Its translation is CASSQDATSGGALAKNIQYF. This chain uses TRBV4-1 with TRBJ2-4, with 13 bases that match TRBD2. The germline V gene encodes CDR1 MGHRA and CDR2 YSYEKL. CDR3 size: 20 residues. Trimming took 0 bases from V and 1 from J; bases not matched to a gene: 9.

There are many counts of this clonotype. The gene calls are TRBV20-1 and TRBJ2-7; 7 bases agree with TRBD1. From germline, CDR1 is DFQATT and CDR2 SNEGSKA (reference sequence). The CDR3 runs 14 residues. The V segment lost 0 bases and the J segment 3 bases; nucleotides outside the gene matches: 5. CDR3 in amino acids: CSARDRDRLYEQYF. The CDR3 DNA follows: TGCAGTGCTAGAGACCGGGACAGACTCTACGAGCAGTACTTC.

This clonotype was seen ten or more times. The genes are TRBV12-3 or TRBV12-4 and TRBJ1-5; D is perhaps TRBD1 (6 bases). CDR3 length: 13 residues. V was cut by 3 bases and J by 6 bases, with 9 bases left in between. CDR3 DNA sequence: TGTGCCAGCAGTTTCCCAGGGGTTCAGCCCCAGCATTTT. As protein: CASSFPGVQPQHF.

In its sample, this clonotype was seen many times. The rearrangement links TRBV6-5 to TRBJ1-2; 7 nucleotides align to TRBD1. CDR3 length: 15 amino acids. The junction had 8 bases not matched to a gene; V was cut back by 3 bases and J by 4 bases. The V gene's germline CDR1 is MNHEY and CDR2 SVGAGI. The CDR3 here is CASSYHDRVAYGYTF. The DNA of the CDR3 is TGTGCCAGCAGTTATCACGACAGGGTAGCCTATGGCTACACCTTC.

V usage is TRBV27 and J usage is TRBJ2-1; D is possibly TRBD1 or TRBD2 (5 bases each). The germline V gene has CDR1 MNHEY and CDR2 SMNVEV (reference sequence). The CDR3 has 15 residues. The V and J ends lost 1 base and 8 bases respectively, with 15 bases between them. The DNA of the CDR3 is TGTGCCAGCAGTTTATACCCGAGGGGTGGCGATGAGCAGTTCTTC. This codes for CASSLYPRGGDEQFF.

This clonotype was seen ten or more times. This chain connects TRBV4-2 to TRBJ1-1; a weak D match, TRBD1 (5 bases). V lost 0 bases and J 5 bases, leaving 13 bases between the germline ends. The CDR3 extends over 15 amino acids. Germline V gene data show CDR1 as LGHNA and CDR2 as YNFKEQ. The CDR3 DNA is TGTGCCAGCAGCCAAGAGGGTAGGGGTGGGACTGAAGCTTTCTTT. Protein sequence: CASSQEGRGGTEAFF.

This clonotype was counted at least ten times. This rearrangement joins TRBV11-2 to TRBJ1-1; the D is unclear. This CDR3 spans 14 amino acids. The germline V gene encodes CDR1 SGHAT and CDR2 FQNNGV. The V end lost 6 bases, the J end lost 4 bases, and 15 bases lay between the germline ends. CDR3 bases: TGTGCCAGCAGTCCCCGGAGGGAGAGCACTGAAGCTTTCTTT. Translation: CASSPRRESTEAFF. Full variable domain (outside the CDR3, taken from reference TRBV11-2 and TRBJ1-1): EAGVAQSPRYKIIEKRQSVAFWCNPISGHATLYWYQQILGQGPKLLIQFQNNGVVDDSQLPKDRFSAERLKGVDSTLKIQPAKLEDSAVYLCASSPRRESTEAFFGQGTRLTVV.

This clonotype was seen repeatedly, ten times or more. The CDR3 here is CASSLGLAKADTQYF. CDR3 in DNA: TGTGCCAGCAGTTTAGGCCTAGCGAAGGCAGATACGCAGTATTTT. The V and J genes are TRBV12-3 or TRBV12-4 and TRBJ2-3; possibly TRBD2 for D (6 bases). V lost 1 base to trimming and J lost 4 bases, with 12 bases between them. The CDR3 sequence is 15 residues long.

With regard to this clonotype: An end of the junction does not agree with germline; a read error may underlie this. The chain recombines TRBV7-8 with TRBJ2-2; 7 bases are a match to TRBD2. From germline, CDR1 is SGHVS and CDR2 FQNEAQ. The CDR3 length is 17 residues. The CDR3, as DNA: TGTGCCGGCAGCTTACCTCCCGGACTAGAGTTAGCCGGGGAGCTGTTTTTT. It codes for CAGSLPPGLELAGELFF.

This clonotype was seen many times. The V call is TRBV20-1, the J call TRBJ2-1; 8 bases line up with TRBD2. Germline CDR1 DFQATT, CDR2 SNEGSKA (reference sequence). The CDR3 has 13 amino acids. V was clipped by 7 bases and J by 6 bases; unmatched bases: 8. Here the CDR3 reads CSVPGGARNEQFF. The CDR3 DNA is TGCAGTGTCCCGGGGGGGGCGCGCAATGAGCAGTTCTTC.

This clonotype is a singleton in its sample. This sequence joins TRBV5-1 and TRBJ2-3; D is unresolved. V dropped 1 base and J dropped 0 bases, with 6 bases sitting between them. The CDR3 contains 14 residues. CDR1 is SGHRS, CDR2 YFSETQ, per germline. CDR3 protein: CASSLIWSTDTQYF. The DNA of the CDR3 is TGCGCCAGCAGCTTGATTTGGAGCACAGATACGCAGTATTTT.

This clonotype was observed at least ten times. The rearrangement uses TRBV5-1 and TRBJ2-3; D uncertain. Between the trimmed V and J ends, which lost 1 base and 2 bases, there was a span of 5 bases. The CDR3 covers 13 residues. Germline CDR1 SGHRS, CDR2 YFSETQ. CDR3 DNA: TGCGCCAGCAGCTTGCGGATCACAGATACGCAGTATTTT. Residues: CASSLRITDTQYF. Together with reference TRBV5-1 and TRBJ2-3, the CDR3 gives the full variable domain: KAGVTQTPRYLIKTRGQQVTLSCSPISGHRSVSWYQQTPGQGLQFLFEYFSETQRNKGNFPGRFSGRQFSNSRSEMNVSTLELGDSALYLCASSLRITDTQYFGPGTRLTVL.

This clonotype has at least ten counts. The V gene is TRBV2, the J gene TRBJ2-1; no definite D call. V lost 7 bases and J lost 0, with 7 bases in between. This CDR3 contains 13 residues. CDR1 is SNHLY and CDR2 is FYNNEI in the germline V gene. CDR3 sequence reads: CASTGSSYNEQFF. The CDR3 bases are TGTGCCAGCACGGGCAGCTCCTACAATGAGCAGTTCTTC.

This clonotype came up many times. This CDR3 reads CASSLAGAGPLRNEQFF. In nucleotides, the CDR3 is TGTGCCAGCAGCTTAGCGGGCGCGGGTCCCTTAAGGAATGAGCAGTTCTTC. The chain employs TRBV7-8 and TRBJ2-1, with D perhaps matching TRBD2 (5 bases). V was shortened by 0 bases and J by 7 bases, with 19 bases between the two germline ends. This CDR3 is built from 17 residues. CDR1 SGHVS and CDR2 FQNEAQ come from the germline V gene.

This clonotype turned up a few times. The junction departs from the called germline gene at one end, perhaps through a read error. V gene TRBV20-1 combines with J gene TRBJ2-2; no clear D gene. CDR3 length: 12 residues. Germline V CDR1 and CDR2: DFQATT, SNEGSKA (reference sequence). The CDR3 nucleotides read TGCAGTGCTAGAGGAAACATCGGGGAGCTGTTTTTT. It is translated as CSARGNIGELFF.